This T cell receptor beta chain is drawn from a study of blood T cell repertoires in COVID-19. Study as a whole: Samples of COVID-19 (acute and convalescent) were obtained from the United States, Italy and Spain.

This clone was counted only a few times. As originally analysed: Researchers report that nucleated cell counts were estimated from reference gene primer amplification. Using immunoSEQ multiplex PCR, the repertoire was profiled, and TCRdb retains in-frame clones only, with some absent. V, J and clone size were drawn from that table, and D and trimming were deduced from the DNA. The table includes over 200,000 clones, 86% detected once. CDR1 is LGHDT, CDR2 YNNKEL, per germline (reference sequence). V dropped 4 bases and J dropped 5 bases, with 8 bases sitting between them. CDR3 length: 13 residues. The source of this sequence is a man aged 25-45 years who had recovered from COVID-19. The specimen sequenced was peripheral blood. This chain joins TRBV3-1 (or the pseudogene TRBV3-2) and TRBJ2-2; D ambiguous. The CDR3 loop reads CASSRALTGELFF. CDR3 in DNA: TGTGCCAGCAGCCGAGCGTTAACCGGGGAGCTGTTTTTT.